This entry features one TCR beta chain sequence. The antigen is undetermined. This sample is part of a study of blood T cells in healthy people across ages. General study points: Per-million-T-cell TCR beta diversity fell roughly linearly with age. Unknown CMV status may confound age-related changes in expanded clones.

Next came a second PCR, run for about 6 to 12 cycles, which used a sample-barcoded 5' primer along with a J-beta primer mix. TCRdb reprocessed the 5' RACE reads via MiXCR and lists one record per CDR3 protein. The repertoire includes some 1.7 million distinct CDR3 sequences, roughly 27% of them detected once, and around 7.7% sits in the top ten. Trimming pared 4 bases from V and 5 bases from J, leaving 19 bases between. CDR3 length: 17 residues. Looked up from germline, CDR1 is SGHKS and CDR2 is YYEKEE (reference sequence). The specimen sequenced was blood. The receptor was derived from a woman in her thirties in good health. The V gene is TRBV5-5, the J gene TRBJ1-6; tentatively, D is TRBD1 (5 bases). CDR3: CASSPVLSPGNNSPLHF. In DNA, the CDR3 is TGTGCCAGCAGCCCAGTGTTGAGTCCAGGGAATAATTCACCCCTCCACTTT.